Listed below are T cell receptor beta chains from one sample, sequenced in a study of T-cell memory formation after mild COVID-19. A single record per CDR3 protein comes from TCRdb applying MiXCR to the 5' RACE reads. The sample consists of approximately 580,000 distinct CDR3 sequences, roughly 20% of them appearing once. Sequencing was performed on PBMCs or a T cell subset sorted from them (not recorded which). These receptor sequences come from an adult woman who had mild COVID-19 (a few samples of this study predate the infection). Cell type and time point are not known. Both conserved end residues are part of each CDR3. A D gene is named only where the DNA matches it firmly. Not every row has a clone size; where given, it reads once, few, many or a size class.

cdr3_nt	cdr3_aa	d_call	v_call	j_call	clone_size
TGTGCCAGCAGCTCTACGGACAGCACAGATACGCAGTATTTT	CASSSTDSTDTQYF	-	TRBV7-9	TRBJ2-3	few
TGTGCCAGCAGTCACCCAACGACAGACTCCACAGATACGCAGTATTTT	CASSHPTTDSTDTQYF	-	TRBV12-3/TRBV12-4	TRBJ2-3	few
TGCAGTGCTAGAGATCCATACGTCCGCGGGCCAACCTACGAGCAGTACTTC	CSARDPYVRGPTYEQYF	-	TRBV20-1	TRBJ2-7	many
TGTGCCAGTAGTATAGCGACAGGGGGCTTAACGAGTGAAGCTTTCTTT	CASSIATGGLTSEAFF	TRBD1	TRBV19	TRBJ1-1	few
TGTGCCAGCAGTTACTCGGCGGAAAGCTCTGGAAACACCATATATTTT	CASSYSAESSGNTIYF	-	TRBV6-5	TRBJ1-3	few
TGCAGTGCTAGAGCAGTCAGGGGGCTGGAGGGAAGCTCCTACGAGCAGTACTTC	CSARAVRGLEGSSYEQYF	TRBD1	TRBV20-1	TRBJ2-7	-
TGTGCCAGCAGCTACTGGACAGGGGAGAACACCGGGGAGCTGTTTTTT	CASSYWTGENTGELFF	TRBD1	TRBV7-9	TRBJ2-2	few
TGTGCCAGCAGCCGACTACTCAAAGAGACCCAGTACTTC	CASSRLLKETQYF	-	TRBV6-2/TRBV6-3	TRBJ2-5	-
TGTGCCTGGGCCCAGGGAAGCAGCCAGCCCCAGCATTTT	CAWAQGSSQPQHF	-	TRBV30	TRBJ1-5	few
TGCAGCGTCGCGGACAGGGCTGAGGTCAATGAGCAGTTCTTC	CSVADRAEVNEQFF	TRBD1	TRBV29-1	TRBJ2-1	-
TGTGCCAGCAGTTTCGGTCGGGACGATGGCTACACCTTC	CASSFGRDDGYTF	-	TRBV12-3/TRBV12-4	TRBJ1-2	few
TGTGCCAGCAGTTTAAAGATGAATCAGCCCCAGCATTTT	CASSLKMNQPQHF	-	TRBV12-3/TRBV12-4	TRBJ1-5	-
TGCGCCAGCAGCTACGGGACTAGCGGGAGCGGGGGGTCCTACGAGCAGTACTTC	CASSYGTSGSGGSYEQYF	TRBD2	TRBV5-1	TRBJ2-7	-
TGTGCCAGCAGTGATCTGACAGGGTGGGAGCAGTACTTC	CASSDLTGWEQYF	TRBD1	TRBV6-1	TRBJ2-7	-
TGTGCCAGCAGTTACTCTGAGAGGGGCACTGAAGCTTTCTTT	CASSYSERGTEAFF	-	TRBV6-5	TRBJ1-1	few
TGCGCCAGCAGCTTGGGAGGGGTTGGACAGCCCCAGCATTTT	CASSLGGVGQPQHF	-	TRBV5-1	TRBJ1-5	few
TGTGCCAGCAGCCACACCCCCTACGAGCAGTACTTC	CASSHTPYEQYF	-	TRBV12-3/TRBV12-4	TRBJ2-7	-
TGTGCCAGTAGTACGGACAGGGTACCGGGCCATCCACGCAATGAGCAGTTCTTC	CASSTDRVPGHPRNEQFF	TRBD1	TRBV19	TRBJ2-1	few
TGTGCCAGCAGCGTAGACGGGACAGGGCCTTACAATGAGCAGTTCTTC	CASSVDGTGPYNEQFF	TRBD1	TRBV9	TRBJ2-1	few
TGTGCCAGCAGTACAAGCCTCCGGTCGGTCTTC	CASSTSLRSVF	-	TRBV12-3/TRBV12-4	TRBJ2-1	-
TGTGCCAGCAGCTTAACTGCGGGGCTGAATCCTGGCTACACCTTC	CASSLTAGLNPGYTF	-	TRBV7-3	TRBJ1-2	few
TGCGCCAGCAGCCGCGGGGGGATAGATCACACTGAAGCTTTCTTT	CASSRGGIDHTEAFF	-	TRBV4-1	TRBJ1-1	-
TGTGCCAGCATCCCGACAGGGGAGTCCTACAATGAGCAGTTCTTC	CASIPTGESYNEQFF	TRBD1	TRBV5-4	TRBJ2-1	-
TGTGCCTGGAGTGTGTTAGCGGGAGGGGACTTTAATGAGCAGTTCTTC	CAWSVLAGGDFNEQFF	TRBD2	TRBV30	TRBJ2-1	few
TGCAGCGTTGAAGATCAAGTCCCAGGGGGTACGCAGTATTTT	CSVEDQVPGGTQYF	TRBD1	TRBV29-1	TRBJ2-3	-
TGCAGTGCCGGCACAGGGACCCACTATGGCTACACCTTC	CSAGTGTHYGYTF	-	TRBV20-1	TRBJ1-2	few
TGTGCCAGCAGACTTCGGGACGCACTATTGGAGACCCAGTACTTC	CASRLRDALLETQYF	-	TRBV12-3/TRBV12-4	TRBJ2-5	-
TGCGCCTCAGGAAGGCGGGAGGTTAACACCGGGGAGCTGTTTTTT	CASGRREVNTGELFF	TRBD2	TRBV4-3	TRBJ2-2	few
TGTGCCAGCAGCACCACAGGGGATGGGGTGAGGCCCCAGCATTTT	CASSTTGDGVRPQHF	TRBD1	TRBV7-9	TRBJ1-5	-
TGCAGCGTTGGACAGGGGGTAGTCAATGAGCAGTTCTTC	CSVGQGVVNEQFF	TRBD1	TRBV29-1	TRBJ2-1	few
TGTGCCAGCAGCAGGGCCCTGGGAGACTATGGCTACACCTTC	CASSRALGDYGYTF	-	TRBV6-1	TRBJ1-2	few
TGTGCCTCCGGCCCGGGACTAGCGGGGGGCACAGATACGCAGTATTTT	CASGPGLAGGTDTQYF	TRBD2	TRBV9	TRBJ2-3	-
TGTGCTAGTGGTTTGATGGGACAGATGAACACTGAAGCTTTCTTT	CASGLMGQMNTEAFF	TRBD1	TRBV12-5	TRBJ1-1	-
TGCGCCAGCAGCCAAGACGGGGTGGGAGATACGCAGTATTTT	CASSQDGVGDTQYF	-	TRBV4-1	TRBJ2-3	-
TGCGCCAGCAGCGACGGACAGGGGGAATGGTCTGAAGCTTTCTTT	CASSDGQGEWSEAFF	TRBD1	TRBV5-1	TRBJ1-1	-
TGTGCCAGCAGCCCGCCTTCCCCTTACACCGGGGAGCTGTTTTTT	CASSPPSPYTGELFF	-	TRBV7-6	TRBJ2-2	-
TGCGCCAGCAGCAAGGATGGGACAAGTCGCTACGAGCAGTACTTC	CASSKDGTSRYEQYF	-	TRBV5-1	TRBJ2-7	many
TGCAGTGCTAGAGACCTTAGCGGGAGGACGGAGACCCAGTACTTC	CSARDLSGRTETQYF	TRBD2	TRBV20-1	TRBJ2-5	-
TGTGCCAGCAGTTACACTGAGACAGGGAAAGACACCGGGGAGCTGTTTTTT	CASSYTETGKDTGELFF	TRBD1	TRBV6-5	TRBJ2-2	few
TGTGCCAGCAGCTTGTCGACTAGCCATGAGCAGTTCTTC	CASSLSTSHEQFF	TRBD2	TRBV5-5	TRBJ2-1	-
TGTGCCAGCAGTATCGGACAGAATCTCTACGAGCAGTACTTC	CASSIGQNLYEQYF	-	TRBV5-5	TRBJ2-7	-
TGCAGCGTTGAAGTACAGGCCTTGAACACTGAAGCTTTCTTT	CSVEVQALNTEAFF	-	TRBV29-1	TRBJ1-1	-
TGCAGCGTTGTTGGGACTAGCGGGTACGAGCAGTACTTC	CSVVGTSGYEQYF	TRBD2	TRBV29-1	TRBJ2-7	-
TGCAGTGCTAGGACAGGACGTCTCTATGGCTACACCTTC	CSARTGRLYGYTF	-	TRBV20-1	TRBJ1-2	once
TGTGCCAGCAGCTTACCGATGGGGGGCGCGGATCGTGAGACCCAGTACTTC	CASSLPMGGADRETQYF	-	TRBV5-6	TRBJ2-5	-
TGTGCCAGCTCAAAATGGGGGGTGCGCAGCACCGGGGAGCTGTTTTTT	CASSKWGVRSTGELFF	-	TRBV12-3/TRBV12-4	TRBJ2-2	few
TGTGCCAGCAGTAGACCCGGGACAGATCGTAAGCAGTATTTT	CASSRPGTDRKQYF	TRBD1	TRBV2	TRBJ2-3	-
TGTGCCAGCTCACTTATAGGAGGGACAGGGAACCAATATAGCAATCAGCCCCAGCATTTT	CASSLIGGTGNQYSNQPQHF	TRBD1	TRBV18	TRBJ1-5	few
TGCAGCGTTGACCAAGGGACAGGGTTTCACGAGCAGTACTTC	CSVDQGTGFHEQYF	TRBD1	TRBV29-1	TRBJ2-7	few
TGTGCCAGCAGCCGAATGCAGGGGGTATCGGGTGGCTACACCTTC	CASSRMQGVSGGYTF	TRBD1	TRBV12-3/TRBV12-4	TRBJ1-2	few
TGTGCCAGCAGAACTCTCCAAGAGACCCAGTACTTC	CASRTLQETQYF	-	TRBV6-2/TRBV6-3	TRBJ2-5	-